The rows below give T cell receptor beta chains drawn from one sample of a study of blood T cell repertoires in COVID-19. The repertoire was sequenced with immunoSEQ multiplex PCR; TCRdb's copy has only in-frame clones and lacks some. Here the sample spans approximately 270,000 clones, less than 95% being singletons. The sample was PBMCs or T cells enriched from blood (not recorded which). The receptor set was obtained from a middle-aged man who had been exposed to COVID-19. The CDR3 runs from the conserved cysteine through the conserved F or W. The D gene is left open where the match is weak. Not every row has a clone size; where given, it reads once, few, many or a size class.

size	V	J	D	DNA	CDR3
.	TRBV11-3	TRBJ2-1	TRBD1	TGTGCCAGCAGCTTAGGTGGGACAGCTAACAATGAGCAGTTCTTC	CASSLGGTANNEQFF
.	TRBV4-1	TRBJ1-1	.	TGCGCCAGCAGCCAAGTGGCGGGCGCAGATACTGAAGCTTTCTTT	CASSQVAGADTEAFF
.	TRBV6-5	TRBJ1-2	.	TGTGCCAGCAGTTTACAGGGAATTGGCTACACCTTC	CASSLQGIGYTF
once	TRBV7-2	TRBJ1-2	TRBD1	TGTGCCAGCAGCGCTGACAGGGGGAGCTATGGCTACACCTTC	CASSADRGSYGYTF
.	TRBV18	TRBJ2-5	TRBD2	TGTGCCAGCTCACTAGGACTAGCGGGGAACCAAGAGACCCAGTACTTC	CASSLGLAGNQETQYF
.	TRBV19	TRBJ2-7	.	TGTGCCAGTAGTATAGTAGCTGCCGGCGAGCAGTACTTC	CASSIVAAGEQYF
.	TRBV25-1	TRBJ2-1	TRBD2	TGTGCCAGCAGTGAGCTCGCGGGAGAGGAGGATGAGCAGTTCTTC	CASSELAGEEDEQFF
.	TRBV18	TRBJ2-2	.	TGTGCCAGCTCACCTTATAACACCGGGGAGCTGTTTTTT	CASSPYNTGELFF
once	TRBV24-1	TRBJ2-3	.	TGTGCCACCAGTGGGCCCACAGATACGCAGTATTTT	CATSGPTDTQYF
.	TRBV9	TRBJ2-4	.	TGTGCCAGCAGCGGACAGGGAGGTTTAGGCATTCAGTACTTC	CASSGQGGLGIQYF
.	TRBV5-1	TRBJ2-5	TRBD2	TGCGCCAGCAGCGTGTCTAGCGGGATAGTTGGGGAGACCCAGTACTTC	CASSVSSGIVGETQYF
.	TRBV4-3	TRBJ2-7	.	TGCGCCAGCAGCCAAGGCCCTGGTCAGGACGAGCAGTACTTC	CASSQGPGQDEQYF
.	TRBV10-1	TRBJ1-1	.	TGCGAGAACACCGCGGCACCAATGAACACTGAAGCTTTCTTT	CENTAAPMNTEAFF
.	TRBV6-5	TRBJ1-1	TRBD1	TGTGCCAGCAGAAAGGAGGGGGCGAGAACTTTCTTT	CASRKEGARTFF
.	TRBV4-1	TRBJ2-1	TRBD2	TGCGCCAGCAGCCAACAACCGCCGGGACTAGCGGAAGACAATGAGCAGTTCTTC	CASSQQPPGLAEDNEQFF
few	TRBV10-3	TRBJ2-7	.	TGTGCCACCAAGATTAGTGTATCCGGGACTTTATACGAGCAGTACTTC	CATKISVSGTLYEQYF
.	TRBV6-5	TRBJ2-7	TRBD2	TGTGCCAGCAGTTACGCGGGAGGGCCGGTTAGCGAGCAGTACTTC	CASSYAGGPVSEQYF
.	TRBV18	TRBJ2-6	.	TGTGCCAGCTCACCCAGCTCTGGGGCCAACGTCCTGACTTTC	CASSPSSGANVLTF
once	TRBV5-1	TRBJ2-6	TRBD1	TGCGCCAGCAGCTCGGGACAGCTCTCTGGGGCCAACGTCCTGACTTTC	CASSSGQLSGANVLTF
.	TRBV28	TRBJ1-1	TRBD1	TGTGCCAGCAGTTTGGGACAGACGAACACTGAAGCTTTCTTT	CASSLGQTNTEAFF
.	TRBV10-3	TRBJ1-2	TRBD1	TGTGCCATCACCGAGACAGGGGACTATGGCTACACCTTC	CAITETGDYGYTF
.	TRBV7-2	TRBJ2-1	.	TGTGCCAGCAGCTTAGTGGAGAGCTCCTACAATGAGCAGTTCTTC	CASSLVESSYNEQFF
.	TRBV11-3	TRBJ2-5	TRBD2	TGTGCCAGCAGCTTAGACCTAGCGGGAGAAGAGACCCAGTACTTC	CASSLDLAGEETQYF
.	TRBV6-5	TRBJ2-3	TRBD1	TGTGCCAGCACCCCGACAGGGTATGTGGATACGCAGTATTTT	CASTPTGYVDTQYF
.	TRBV28	TRBJ1-4	.	TGTGCCAGCAGTTTAACAGAATCGGTAACTAATGAAAAACTGTTTTTT	CASSLTESVTNEKLFF
.	TRBV19	TRBJ1-6	TRBD1	TGTGCCAGTAGTTCCCACGACAGGGGGCATTCACCCCTCCACTTT	CASSSHDRGHSPLHF
few	TRBV2	TRBJ2-2	.	TGTGCCAGCAGTGGTTCCGGGGTCGATACCGGGGAGCTGTTTTTT	CASSGSGVDTGELFF
.	TRBV7-9	TRBJ2-1	TRBD1	TGTGCCAGCAGCCCCCTGGGACAGGCCTCCTACAATGAGCAGTTCTTC	CASSPLGQASYNEQFF
.	TRBV15	TRBJ2-1	.	TGTGCCACCAGCAGAGTCCAGGTTCCCCAGATCTACAATGAGCAGTTCTTC	CATSRVQVPQIYNEQFF
.	TRBV4-1	TRBJ1-6	.	TGCGCCAGCAGCCAGGAGTATTTGCGGTTGAATTCACCCCTCCACTTT	CASSQEYLRLNSPLHF
.	TRBV3-1/TRBV3-2	TRBJ1-3	.	TGTGCCAGCAGCCAAGAAGGGCCTTGGGGCCGCTCTGGAAACACCATATATTTT	CASSQEGPWGRSGNTIYF
.	TRBV2	TRBJ2-1	.	TGTGCCAGCACCGCGGGGTTCTTC	CASTAGFF
.	TRBV6-5	TRBJ1-4	TRBD1	TGTGCCAGCAGTAAGACAGGGGTTAATGAAAAACTGTTTTTT	CASSKTGVNEKLFF
.	TRBV9	TRBJ2-3	.	TGTGCCAGCAGCGTGGCAGGGGCCGGCACAGATACGCAGTATTTT	CASSVAGAGTDTQYF
.	TRBV30	TRBJ2-1	TRBD2	TGTGCCTGGAGTGTTAGCGGGAACGGTGAGCAGTTCTTC	CAWSVSGNGEQFF
.	TRBV2	TRBJ2-7	.	TGTGCCAGCAAAGGTGAGCGGGACATCCCCGAGCAGTACTTC	CASKGERDIPEQYF
.	TRBV18	TRBJ2-5	TRBD2	TGTGCCAGCTCACCGACCGGACTAGCGGGGGAGACCCAGTACTTC	CASSPTGLAGETQYF
few	TRBV5-1	TRBJ1-1	TRBD1	TGCGCCAGCAGCTTGGAGAGGGACAGCAACACTGAAGCTTTCTTT	CASSLERDSNTEAFF
.	TRBV5-4	TRBJ2-3	.	TGTGCCAGCAGCGCCCGACTAGTTGGCACAGATACGCAGTATTTT	CASSARLVGTDTQYF
.	TRBV11-3	TRBJ1-1	.	TGTGCCAGCAGGCTCGGAGGGACTGAAGCTTTCTTT	CASRLGGTEAFF
.	TRBV19	TRBJ1-1	TRBD1	TGTGCCAGTAGTTTCGGACTAACAGGGGTGGCTGAAGCTTTCTTT	CASSFGLTGVAEAFF
.	TRBV18	TRBJ1-3	.	TGTGCCAGCTCACGATTGTCAGACTTCTCTGGAAACACCATATATTTT	CASSRLSDFSGNTIYF
.	TRBV2	TRBJ2-3	TRBD1	TGTGCCAGCCTTCGTTACCAGGGGGAATCGGATACGCAGTATTTT	CASLRYQGESDTQYF
.	TRBV3-1/TRBV3-2	TRBJ2-1	TRBD2	TGTGCCAGCAGCCAGACTAGCGGGAGGGTCTACAATGAGCAGTTCTTC	CASSQTSGRVYNEQFF
once	TRBV6-5	TRBJ2-1	.	TGTGCCAGCAGTTACGACATTTACAATGAGCAGTTCTTC	CASSYDIYNEQFF
.	TRBV5-1	TRBJ2-5	TRBD1	TGCGCCAGCAGCTTGGGACAGGGGTTTTCGGAGACCCAGTACTTC	CASSLGQGFSETQYF
.	TRBV18	TRBJ2-2	TRBD2	TGTGCCAGCTCACCTCTAGCGGTGAACACCGGGGAGCTGTTTTTT	CASSPLAVNTGELFF
.	TRBV7-9	TRBJ1-2	.	TGTGCCAGCAGCTTCGGGGGGCTCTATGGCTACACCTTC	CASSFGGLYGYTF
.	TRBV5-4	TRBJ2-7	TRBD2	TGTGCCAGCAGGACTAGCGGGGGCGAGCAGTACTTC	CASRTSGGEQYF
.	TRBV3-1/TRBV3-2	TRBJ2-5	.	TGTGCCAGCAGCCTCAGAGGGACTGTGGAGACCCAGTACTTC	CASSLRGTVETQYF
.	TRBV25-1	TRBJ2-7	TRBD1	TGTGCCAGCAGAGAAACGGGACAGGGGAACGAGCAGTACTTC	CASRETGQGNEQYF
once	TRBV3-1/TRBV3-2	TRBJ2-3	TRBD2	TGTGCCAGCAGCCATTCCCTAGCGGGAGTCACAGATACGCAGTATTTT	CASSHSLAGVTDTQYF
.	TRBV2	TRBJ2-2	TRBD2	TGTGCCAGCACTCCGACTAGCGGGAGAGTCGGGGAGCTGTTTTTT	CASTPTSGRVGELFF
.	TRBV2	TRBJ1-5	.	TGTGCCAGCAGTGATAGAACAGACAATCAGCCCCAGCATTTT	CASSDRTDNQPQHF
.	TRBV9	TRBJ1-2	.	TGTGCCAGCAGCGTAGAAGGGCAGGGGTATGGCTACACCTTC	CASSVEGQGYGYTF